Listed below are T cell receptor beta chains from one sample, sequenced in a study of blood T cell repertoires in COVID-19. The assay was immunoSEQ multiplex PCR, and TCRdb's table has in-frame clones only and misses some. The sample holds approximately 31,000 clones, more than 90% seen once. Sample: peripheral blood. The receptors derive from a human donor in a cohort sampled during active COVID-19. The CDR3 runs from the conserved cysteine through the conserved F or W. D genes are given only for firm matches. A row's size may be missing; if present it is once, few, many or a size class.

CDR3 DNA: TGTGCCAGCAGCTTTGGGACAGGGGAACACTATGGCTACACCTTC; CDR3 protein: CASSFGTGEHYGYTF; D gene: TRBD1; CDR3 length: 15; J gene: TRBJ1-2; clone size: once; V gene: TRBV5-6
CDR3 DNA: TGTGCCAGCAGCCCACGGGTAGCGGGATTTGAAGCTTTCTTT; CDR3 protein: CASSPRVAGFEAFF; D gene: NA; CDR3 length: 14; J gene: TRBJ1-1; clone size: once; V gene: TRBV11-2
CDR3 DNA: TGTGCCAGCAGCTTGCCCGGGACATTAAGGGAGACCCAGTACTTC; CDR3 protein: CASSLPGTLRETQYF; D gene: NA; CDR3 length: 15; J gene: TRBJ2-5; clone size: NA; V gene: TRBV5-6
CDR3 DNA: TGTGCCTGGAGTCGCGGCCGCTTGAACACTGAAGCTTTCTTT; CDR3 protein: CAWSRGRLNTEAFF; D gene: NA; CDR3 length: 14; J gene: TRBJ1-1; clone size: once; V gene: TRBV30
CDR3 DNA: TGTGCCAGCAGTTTAGTGACGGAGTCCTACGAGCAGTACTTC; CDR3 protein: CASSLVTESYEQYF; D gene: NA; CDR3 length: 14; J gene: TRBJ2-7; clone size: NA; V gene: TRBV27
CDR3 DNA: TGTGCCAGCAGTTTATTCGGGGTAGGTAGCAATCAGCCCCAGCATTTT; CDR3 protein: CASSLFGVGSNQPQHF; D gene: NA; CDR3 length: 16; J gene: TRBJ1-5; clone size: NA; V gene: TRBV27
CDR3 DNA: TGTGCCAGCAGGAGCTGGGGACAGGGGAGGACTAATGAAAAACTGTTTTTT; CDR3 protein: CASRSWGQGRTNEKLFF; D gene: TRBD1; CDR3 length: 17; J gene: TRBJ1-4; clone size: NA; V gene: TRBV2
CDR3 DNA: TGTGCCAGCAGTTGGACTGTCAGCTCCTACGAGCAGTACTTC; CDR3 protein: CASSWTVSSYEQYF; D gene: NA; CDR3 length: 14; J gene: TRBJ2-7; clone size: few; V gene: TRBV6-5
CDR3 DNA: TGTGCCACCAGTGACACCGGGACAGGGGGATACGAGCAGTACTTC; CDR3 protein: CATSDTGTGGYEQYF; D gene: TRBD1; CDR3 length: 15; J gene: TRBJ2-7; clone size: NA; V gene: TRBV24-1
CDR3 DNA: TGCAGCGTTGTTCCCGCGGACATCGCCTACGAGCAGTACTTC; CDR3 protein: CSVVPADIAYEQYF; D gene: NA; CDR3 length: 14; J gene: TRBJ2-7; clone size: NA; V gene: TRBV29-1
CDR3 DNA: TGTGCCAGCAGACGGGGGACAGCCGCGTCAACTAATGAAAAACTGTTTTTT; CDR3 protein: CASRRGTAASTNEKLFF; D gene: TRBD1; CDR3 length: 17; J gene: TRBJ1-4; clone size: NA; V gene: TRBV2
CDR3 DNA: TGCGCCAGCAGCCAAGTGTTACAGCAAGAGACCCAGTACTTC; CDR3 protein: CASSQVLQQETQYF; D gene: NA; CDR3 length: 14; J gene: TRBJ2-5; clone size: NA; V gene: TRBV4-1
CDR3 DNA: TGCGCCAGCAGCTTCGCGGGCCGAGTGGATACGCAGTATTTT; CDR3 protein: CASSFAGRVDTQYF; D gene: NA; CDR3 length: 14; J gene: TRBJ2-3; clone size: NA; V gene: TRBV5-1
CDR3 DNA: TGTGCCAGTACCCTCGGGGGGACTGAAGCTTTCTTT; CDR3 protein: CASTLGGTEAFF; D gene: NA; CDR3 length: 12; J gene: TRBJ1-1; clone size: NA; V gene: TRBV19
CDR3 DNA: TGTGCCAGCAGCTTGACGCGGGAGCAGTTCTTC; CDR3 protein: CASSLTREQFF; D gene: NA; CDR3 length: 11; J gene: TRBJ2-1; clone size: NA; V gene: TRBV5-5
CDR3 DNA: TGTGCCAGCAGCCAAGATAGAACCGAGCAATCGAACACTGAAGCTTTCTTT; CDR3 protein: CASSQDRTEQSNTEAFF; D gene: NA; CDR3 length: 17; J gene: TRBJ1-1; clone size: NA; V gene: TRBV3-1/TRBV3-2
CDR3 DNA: TGTGCCAGCAGTGTCGGGGGGCTGACTGAAGCTTTCTTT; CDR3 protein: CASSVGGLTEAFF; D gene: NA; CDR3 length: 13; J gene: TRBJ1-1; clone size: NA; V gene: TRBV2
CDR3 DNA: TGTGCCACTCTGGACAGGAGAAATTCACCCCTCCACTTT; CDR3 protein: CATLDRRNSPLHF; D gene: TRBD1; CDR3 length: 13; J gene: TRBJ1-6; clone size: NA; V gene: TRBV28
CDR3 DNA: TGTGCCAGCAGTGAAGTTAGCGGGAGCAAGGGCGATGAGCAGTTCTTC; CDR3 protein: CASSEVSGSKGDEQFF; D gene: TRBD2; CDR3 length: 16; J gene: TRBJ2-1; clone size: few; V gene: TRBV6-1